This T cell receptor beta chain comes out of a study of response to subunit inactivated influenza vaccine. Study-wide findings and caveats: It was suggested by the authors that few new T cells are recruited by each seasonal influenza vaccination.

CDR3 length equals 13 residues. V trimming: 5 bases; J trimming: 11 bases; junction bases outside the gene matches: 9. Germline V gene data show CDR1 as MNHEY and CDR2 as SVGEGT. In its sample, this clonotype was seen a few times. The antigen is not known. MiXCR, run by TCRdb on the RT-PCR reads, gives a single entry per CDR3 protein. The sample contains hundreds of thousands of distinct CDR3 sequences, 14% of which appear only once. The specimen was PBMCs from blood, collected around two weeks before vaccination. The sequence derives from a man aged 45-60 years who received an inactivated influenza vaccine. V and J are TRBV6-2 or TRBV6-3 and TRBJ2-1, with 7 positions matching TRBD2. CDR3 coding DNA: TGTGCCAGCAGTGACGGGGGGAGGGCAAAGCAGTTCTTC. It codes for CASSDGGRAKQFF.